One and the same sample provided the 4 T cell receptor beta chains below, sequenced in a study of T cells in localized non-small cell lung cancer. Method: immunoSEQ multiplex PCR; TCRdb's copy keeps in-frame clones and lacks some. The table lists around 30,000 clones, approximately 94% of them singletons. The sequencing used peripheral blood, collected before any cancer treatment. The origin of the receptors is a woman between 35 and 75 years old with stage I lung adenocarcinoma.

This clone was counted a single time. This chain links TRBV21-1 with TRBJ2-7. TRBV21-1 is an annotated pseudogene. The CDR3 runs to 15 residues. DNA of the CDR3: TGTGCCAGCAGCAAATGCAAAGGGAAGGGCTACGAGCAGTACTTC. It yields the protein CASSKCKGKGYEQYF.

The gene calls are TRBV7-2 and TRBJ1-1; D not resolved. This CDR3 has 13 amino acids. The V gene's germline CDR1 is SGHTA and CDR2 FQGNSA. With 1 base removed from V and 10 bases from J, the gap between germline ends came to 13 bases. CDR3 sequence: CASSLGEGRRAFF. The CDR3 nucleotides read TGTGCCAGCAGCTTAGGGGAGGGCCGGCGAGCTTTCTTT. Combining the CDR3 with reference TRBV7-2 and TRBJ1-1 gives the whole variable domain GAGVSQSPSNKVTEKGKDVELRCDPISGHTALYWYRQSLGQGLEFLIYFQGNSAPDKSGLPSDRFSAERTGGSVSTLTIQRTQQEDSAVYLCASSLGEGRRAFFGQGTRLTVV.

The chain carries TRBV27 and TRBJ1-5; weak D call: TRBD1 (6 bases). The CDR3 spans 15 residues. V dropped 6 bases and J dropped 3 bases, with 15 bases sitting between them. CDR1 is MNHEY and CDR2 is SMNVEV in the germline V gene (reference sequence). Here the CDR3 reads CASSPGEVYNQPQHF. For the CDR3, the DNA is TGTGCCAGCAGCCCAGGGGAAGTCTACAATCAGCCCCAGCATTTT.

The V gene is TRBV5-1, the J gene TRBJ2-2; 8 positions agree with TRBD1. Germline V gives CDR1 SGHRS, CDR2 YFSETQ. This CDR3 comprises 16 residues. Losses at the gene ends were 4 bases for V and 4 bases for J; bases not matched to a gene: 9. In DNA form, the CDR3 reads TGCGCCAGCAGCCATTCCATACAGGGGGGCACCGGGGAGCTGTTTTTT. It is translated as CASSHSIQGGTGELFF.